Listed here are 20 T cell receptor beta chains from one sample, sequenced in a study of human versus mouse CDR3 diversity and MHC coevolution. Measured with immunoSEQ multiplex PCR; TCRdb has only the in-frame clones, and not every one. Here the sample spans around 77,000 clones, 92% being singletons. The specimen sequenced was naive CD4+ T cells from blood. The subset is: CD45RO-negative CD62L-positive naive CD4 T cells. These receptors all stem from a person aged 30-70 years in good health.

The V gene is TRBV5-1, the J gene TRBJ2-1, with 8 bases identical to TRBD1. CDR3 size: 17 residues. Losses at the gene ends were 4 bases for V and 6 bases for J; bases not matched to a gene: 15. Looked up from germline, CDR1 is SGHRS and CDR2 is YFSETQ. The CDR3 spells CASSLSGRQGPGNEQFF. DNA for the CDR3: TGCGCCAGCAGCCTAAGTGGAAGACAGGGGCCGGGCAATGAGCAGTTCTTC. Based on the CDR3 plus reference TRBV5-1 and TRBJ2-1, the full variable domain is KAGVTQTPRYLIKTRGQQVTLSCSPISGHRSVSWYQQTPGQGLQFLFEYFSETQRNKGNFPGRFSGRQFSNSRSEMNVSTLELGDSALYLCASSLSGRQGPGNEQFFGPGTRLTVL.

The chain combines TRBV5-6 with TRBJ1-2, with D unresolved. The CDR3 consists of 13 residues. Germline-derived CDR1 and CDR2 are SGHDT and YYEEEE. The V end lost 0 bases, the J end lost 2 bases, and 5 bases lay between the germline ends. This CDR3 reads CASSLGQNYGYTF. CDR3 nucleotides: TGTGCCAGCAGCTTGGGGCAGAACTATGGCTACACCTTC. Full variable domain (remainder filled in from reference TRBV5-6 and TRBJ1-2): DAGVTQSPTHLIKTRGQQVTLRCSPKSGHDTVSWYQQALGQGPQFIFQYYEEEERQRGNFPDRFSGHQFPNYSSELNVNALLLGDSALYLCASSLGQNYGYTFGSGTRLTVV.

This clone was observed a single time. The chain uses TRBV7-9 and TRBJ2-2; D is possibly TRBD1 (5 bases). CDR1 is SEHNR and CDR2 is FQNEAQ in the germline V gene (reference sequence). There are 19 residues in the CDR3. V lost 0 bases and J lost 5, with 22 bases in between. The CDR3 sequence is CASSLALGERGAETGELFF. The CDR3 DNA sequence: TGTGCCAGCAGCTTAGCGCTCGGAGAAAGGGGCGCAGAGACCGGGGAGCTGTTTTTT.

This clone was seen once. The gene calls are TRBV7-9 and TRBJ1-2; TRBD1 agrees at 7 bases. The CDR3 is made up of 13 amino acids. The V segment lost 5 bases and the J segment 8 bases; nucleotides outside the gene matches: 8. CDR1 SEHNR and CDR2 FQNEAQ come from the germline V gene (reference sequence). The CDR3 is CASSVDRVGGYTF. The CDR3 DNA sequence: TGTGCCAGCAGCGTTGACAGGGTAGGAGGCTACACCTTC.

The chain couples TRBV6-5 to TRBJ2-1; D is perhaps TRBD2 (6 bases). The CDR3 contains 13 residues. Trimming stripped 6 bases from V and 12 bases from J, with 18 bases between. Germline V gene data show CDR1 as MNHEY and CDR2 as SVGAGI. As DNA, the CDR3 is TGTGCCAGCAGACGGACATCGGGGGACGGGCAGTTCTTC. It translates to CASRRTSGDGQFF.

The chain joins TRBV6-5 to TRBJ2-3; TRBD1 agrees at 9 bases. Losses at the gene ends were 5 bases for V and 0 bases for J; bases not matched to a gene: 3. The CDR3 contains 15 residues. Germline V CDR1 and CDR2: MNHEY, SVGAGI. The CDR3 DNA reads TGTGCCAGCAGTCTCGGGACAGGGAGCACAGATACGCAGTATTTT. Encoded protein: CASSLGTGSTDTQYF.

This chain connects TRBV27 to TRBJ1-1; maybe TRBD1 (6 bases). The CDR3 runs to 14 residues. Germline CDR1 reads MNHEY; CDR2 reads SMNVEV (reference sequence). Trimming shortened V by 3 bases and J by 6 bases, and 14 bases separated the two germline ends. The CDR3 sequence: CASSFSGAVAEAFF. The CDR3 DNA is TGTGCCAGCAGTTTTTCAGGGGCCGTAGCTGAAGCTTTCTTT.

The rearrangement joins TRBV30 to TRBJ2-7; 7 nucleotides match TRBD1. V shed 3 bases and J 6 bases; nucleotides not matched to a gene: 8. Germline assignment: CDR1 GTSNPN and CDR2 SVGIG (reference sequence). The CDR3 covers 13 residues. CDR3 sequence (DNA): TGTGCCTGGAGAGCGACAGGGTATGCCGAGCAGTACTTC. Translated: CAWRATGYAEQYF.

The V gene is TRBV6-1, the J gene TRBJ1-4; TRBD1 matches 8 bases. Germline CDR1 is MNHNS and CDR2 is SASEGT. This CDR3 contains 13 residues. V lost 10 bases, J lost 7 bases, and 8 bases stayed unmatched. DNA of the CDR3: TGTGCCACCAAAACAGGGGGTGTTGAAAAACTGTTTTTT. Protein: CATKTGGVEKLFF.

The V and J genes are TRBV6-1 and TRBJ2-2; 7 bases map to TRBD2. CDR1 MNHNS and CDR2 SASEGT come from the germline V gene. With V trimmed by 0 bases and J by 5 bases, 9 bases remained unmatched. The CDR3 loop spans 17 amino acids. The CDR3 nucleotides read TGTGCCAGCAGTGAAGCATCTAGCGGCCCCTGGACCGGGGAGCTGTTTTTT. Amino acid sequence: CASSEASSGPWTGELFF.

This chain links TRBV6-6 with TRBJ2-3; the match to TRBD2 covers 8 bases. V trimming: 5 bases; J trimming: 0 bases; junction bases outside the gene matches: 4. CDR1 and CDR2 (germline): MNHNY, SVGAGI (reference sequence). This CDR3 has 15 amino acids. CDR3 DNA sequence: TGTGCCAGCAGTCTTCGGGAGGGTAGCACAGATACGCAGTATTTT. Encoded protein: CASSLREGSTDTQYF.

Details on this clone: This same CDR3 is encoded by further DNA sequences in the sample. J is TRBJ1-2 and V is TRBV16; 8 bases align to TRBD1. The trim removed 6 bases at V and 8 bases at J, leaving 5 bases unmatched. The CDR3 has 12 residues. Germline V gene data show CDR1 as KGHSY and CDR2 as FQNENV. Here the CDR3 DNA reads TGTGCCAGCAGTGCGACAGGGGACGGCTACACCTTC. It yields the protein CASSATGDGYTF.

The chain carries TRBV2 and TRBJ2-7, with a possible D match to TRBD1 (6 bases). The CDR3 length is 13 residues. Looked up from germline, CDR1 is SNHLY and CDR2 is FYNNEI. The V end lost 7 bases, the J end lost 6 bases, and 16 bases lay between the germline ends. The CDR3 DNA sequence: TGTGCCAGCAAACGGGACATTTACTCCGAGCAGTACTTC. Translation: CASKRDIYSEQYF.

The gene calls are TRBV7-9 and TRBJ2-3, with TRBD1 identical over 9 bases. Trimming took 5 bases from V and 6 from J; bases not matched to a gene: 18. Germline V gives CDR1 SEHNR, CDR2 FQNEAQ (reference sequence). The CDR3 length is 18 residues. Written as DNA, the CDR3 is TGTGCCAGCAGCACCCCGACCCCGGACAGGGGTTTTAGGGATACGCAGTATTTT. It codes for CASSTPTPDRGFRDTQYF.

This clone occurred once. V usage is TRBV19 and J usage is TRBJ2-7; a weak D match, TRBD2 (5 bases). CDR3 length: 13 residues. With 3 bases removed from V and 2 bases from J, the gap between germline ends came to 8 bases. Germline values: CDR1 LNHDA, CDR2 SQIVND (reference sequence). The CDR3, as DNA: TGTGCCAGTAGTATCGGGGAGACCTACGAGCAGTACTTC. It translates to CASSIGETYEQYF.

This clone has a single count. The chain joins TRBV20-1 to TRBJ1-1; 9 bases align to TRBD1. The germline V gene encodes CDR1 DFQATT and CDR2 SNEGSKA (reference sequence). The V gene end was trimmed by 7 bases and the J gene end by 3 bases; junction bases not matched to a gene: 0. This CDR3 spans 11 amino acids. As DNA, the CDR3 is TGCAGTGGGACAGGGGACACTGAAGCTTTCTTT. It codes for CSGTGDTEAFF.

The CDR3 DNA reads TGCAGTGCTAGCTATGAGACCCAGTACTTC. It codes for CSASYETQYF. The chain uses TRBV20-1 and TRBJ2-5, with no clear D. This CDR3 is built from 10 residues. Trimming stripped 3 bases from V and 5 bases from J, with 4 bases between. Germline CDR1 is DFQATT and CDR2 is SNEGSKA (reference sequence).

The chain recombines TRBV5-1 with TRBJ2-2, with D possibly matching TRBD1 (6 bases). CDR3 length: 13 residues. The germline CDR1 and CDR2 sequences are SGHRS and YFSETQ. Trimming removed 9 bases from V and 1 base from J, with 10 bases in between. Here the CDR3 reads CATSTGNTGELFF. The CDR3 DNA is TGCGCCACCTCGACAGGGAACACCGGGGAGCTGTTTTTT.

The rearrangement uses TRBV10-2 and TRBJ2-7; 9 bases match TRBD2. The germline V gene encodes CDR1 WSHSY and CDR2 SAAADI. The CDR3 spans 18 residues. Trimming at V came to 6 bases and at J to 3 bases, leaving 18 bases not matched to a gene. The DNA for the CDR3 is TGCGCCAGCAGAAGATCCGGGACTCCTGTAGCGGGGGTCTACGAGCAGTACTTC. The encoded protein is CASRRSGTPVAGVYEQYF.

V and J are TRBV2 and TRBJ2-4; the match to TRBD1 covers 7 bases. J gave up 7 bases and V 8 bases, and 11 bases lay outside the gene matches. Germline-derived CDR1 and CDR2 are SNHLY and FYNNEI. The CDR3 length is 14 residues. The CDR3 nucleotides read TGTGCCAGCCGAAGTCGACAGGGCAATAACATTCAGTACTTC. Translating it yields CASRSRQGNNIQYF.